This entry is about one T cell receptor (beta chain). Its antigen is unknown. V was cut by 6 bases and J by 1 base, with 6 bases left in between. CDR3 size: 12 residues. CDR1 and CDR2 from the germline V gene are LNHDA and SQIVND (reference sequence). The source of the sample is a study of T cell responses to AZD1222 COVID-19 vaccine. Study-wide results and caveats: Females made up more of the donors, who were largely white British, and clonal diversity may have come out too low. Among spike-specific TCRs, nearly half reportedly target unmutated variant regions.

Produced via immunoSEQ multiplex PCR; TCRdb's table is partial and in-frame only. The sample lists around 180,000 clones; around nine tenths were seen once. This TCR came from an adult in good health. The chain couples TRBV19 to TRBJ1-1; D gene unclear. This specimen was peripheral blood, taken on day 0 of AZD1222 vaccination. CDR3 residues: CASRRGNTEAFF. CDR3 sequence (DNA): TGTGCCAGTAGGCGAGGGAACACTGAAGCTTTCTTT.